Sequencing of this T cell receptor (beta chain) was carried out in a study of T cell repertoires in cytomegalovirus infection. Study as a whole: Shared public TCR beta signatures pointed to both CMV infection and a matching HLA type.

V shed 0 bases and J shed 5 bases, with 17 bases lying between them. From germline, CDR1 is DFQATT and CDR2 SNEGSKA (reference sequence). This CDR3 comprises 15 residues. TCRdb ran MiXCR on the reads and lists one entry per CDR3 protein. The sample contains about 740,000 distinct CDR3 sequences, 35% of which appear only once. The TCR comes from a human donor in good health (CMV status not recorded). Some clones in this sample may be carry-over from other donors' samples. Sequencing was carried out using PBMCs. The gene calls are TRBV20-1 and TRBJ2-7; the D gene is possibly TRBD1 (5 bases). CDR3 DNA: TGCAGTGCTAGAGATGTGGAAGACAGTTTCCACGAGCAGTACTTC. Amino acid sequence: CSARDVEDSFHEQYF.